The rows below give T cell receptor delta chains drawn from one sample of a study of Vδ1+ human thymocytes. TCRdb reapplied CATT to the multiplex PCR reads. The table records some 23,000 delta-chain clones, approximately 32% of them present only once. The sample consisted of Vdelta1+ gamma-delta thymocytes from the thymus. The receptors stem from a boy in the first two years of life who had congenital heart surgery. Each CDR3 is given with its conserved first and last residue. Each record gives: V gene, J gene, D gene, clone size, CDR3 DNA, CDR3 protein. A D gene is named only where the DNA matches it firmly. Not every row has a clone size; where given, it reads once, few, many or a size class.

TRDV1	TRDJ1	TRDD3	few	TGTGCTCTTGGGGAGTCATTCATGACTGGGGGATACGCGTATCCCGGGTGTAAACTCATCTTT	CALGESFMTGGYAYPGCKLIF
TRDV1	TRDJ1	TRDD3	few	TGTGCTCTTGGGGAACCCCGACCTCCCCGGCTGGATGGGGGATTACGAACCGATAAACTCATCTTT	CALGEPRPPRLDGGLRTDKLIF
TRDV2	TRDJ3	.	.	TGTGCCTGTGCCTGTTTACTGAGGGTCAAGGGGCTTACCTGGGACACCCGACAGATGTTTTTC	CACACLLRVKGLTWDTRQMFF
TRDV1	TRDJ1	.	.	TGTGCTCTTGGGCCGGAGGAGGGTGATACGCGCACCGATAAACTCATCTTT	CALGPEEGDTRTDKLIF
TRDV1	TRDJ1	.	.	TGTGCTCTTGGGGAACCCATTCTAACAACCGATAAACTCATCTTT	CALGEPILTTDKLIF
TRDV1	TRDJ1	.	medium-sized	TGTGCTCTTGGGGACGCCGGCGCGGGTACTGGGACCGATAAACTCATCTTT	CALGDAGAGTGTDKLIF
TRDV1	TRDJ1	TRDD3	.	TGTGCTCTTGGGGAACCGCCCATTTTAAATATCCCCTGGGGGATACGACGGGCCGATAAACTCATCTTT	CALGEPPILNIPWGIRRADKLIF
TRDV2	TRDJ3	TRDD3	.	TGTGCCACCGGTGTACTGGGGGATCCGCCCTGGGACACCCGACAGATGTTTTTC	CATGVLGDPPWDTRQMFF
TRDV1	TRDJ1	.	few	TGTGCTCTTGGGGGATCCCTTCCCCCCTTTTCCCCGATCTGGGCCGAGCCCCACTTAACTTACACCGATAAACTCATCTTT	CALGGSLPPFSPIWAEPHLTYTDKLIF
TRDV1	TRDJ1	TRDD3	few	TGTGCTCTTGGGGAGCTGGATTCCCCCCTGGGGGATCAAACCGATAAACTCATCTTT	CALGELDSPLGDQTDKLIF
TRDV1	TRDJ1	TRDD3	few	TGTGCTCTTGGGGAACTCTTAGCTGGGGGATACGGGGCCGATAAACTCATCTTT	CALGELLAGGYGADKLIF
TRDV1	TRDJ1	.	.	TGTGCTCTTGGGGAGAACCGGGGTATACGCAAGGGCGATAAACTCATCTTT	CALGENRGIRKGDKLIF
TRDV1	TRDJ1	.	few	TGTGCTCTTGGCCTATTGTACACCGATAAACTCACCTTT	CALGLLYTDKLTF
TRDV2	TRDJ3	TRDD3	medium-sized	TGTGCCTGTGACGGTTTACTGGGGGTCAAGGGGCTTACCTGGGACACCCGACAGATGTTTTTC	CACDGLLGVKGLTWDTRQMFF
TRDV1	TRDJ1	TRDD3	.	TGTGCTCTTGGGTCATCGGGGGCCACCAGGGGGATAGGTAGTAACACCGATAAACTCATCTTT	CALGSSGATRGIGSNTDKLIF
TRDV1	TRDJ1	.	few	TGTGCTCTTGGGGAATTCGGCCCCTGGTCCGATAAACTCATCTTT	CALGEFGPWSDKLIF
TRDV1	TRDJ1	.	few	TGTGCTCTTGGGGAACTGGTCGCGCCTGGGCGTCGAGGGGAGACGGGGGGACCGACGAATAAACTCATCTTT	CALGELVAPGRRGETGGPTNKLIF
TRDV1	TRDJ1	TRDD3	.	TGTGCTCTTGGGGAACTCCCATACTGGGGGGCAGACACCGATAAACTCATCTTT	CALGELPYWGADTDKLIF
TRDV1	TRDJ1	TRDD3	.	TGTGCTCTTGGGGAATACCTACGGGGGATACGGGGTAAACTCATCTTT	CALGEYLRGIRGKLIF
TRDV1	TRDJ1	.	.	TGTGCTCTTGGGGTCTCGGCTTCCTACGTAAACACTGGGGACCAGTACACCGATAAACTCATCTTT	CALGVSASYVNTGDQYTDKLIF
TRDV1	TRDJ1	.	once	TGTGCTCTTGGGGAACCACGGCCTTCCTACGCTAGACTGGGGGTTTCGTACACCGATAAACTCATCTTT	CALGEPRPSYARLGVSYTDKLIF
TRDV1	TRDJ1	TRDD3	.	TGTGCTCTTGGGGAACTAACCCCTCTTCCTCCCTACTGGGGGATAGGGTTGAAACTCATCTTT	CALGELTPLPPYWGIGLKLIF
TRDV1	TRDJ1	TRDD3	few	TGTGCTCTTCAGCTACGCCCTAGTACTGGGGGATCTAATAGACTCATCTTT	CALQLRPSTGGSNRLIF
TRDV1	TRDJ1	.	few	TGTGCTCTTGGGGTTCCTACGTCAACTGGGTCCGTCACGGGAAATGTGTACACCGATAAACTCATCTTT	CALGVPTSTGSVTGNVYTDKLIF
TRDV1	TRDJ1	TRDD3	.	TGTGCTCTTGGGGAAGTGTGGGGGAGTCGGGGGATACTCGGCACCGATAAACTCATCTTT	CALGEVWGSRGILGTDKLIF
TRDV1	TRDJ1	TRDD3	few	TGTGCTCTTGGGGTTCCGTACTGGGGGATACGAGCGTACACCGATAAACTCATCTTT	CALGVPYWGIRAYTDKLIF
TRDV1	TRDJ1	TRDD3	.	TGTGCTCTTTCTCACCCCCACCCCCTATCACTGGGGGATACGCCAACCGATAAACTCATCTTT	CALSHPHPLSLGDTPTDKLIF
TRDV1	TRDJ1	TRDD3	.	TGTGCTCTTGGGGGGGTCCCCAGCCTTCTCCCGCAACTTACTGGGGGATACGCGAGGGCCGATAAACTCATCTTT	CALGGVPSLLPQLTGGYARADKLIF
TRDV1	TRDJ1	TRDD3	few	TGTGCTCTTGGGGAACCTGGCCGCGTACTGGGGGATACTAAAGGGTACACCGATAAACTCATCTTT	CALGEPGRVLGDTKGYTDKLIF
TRDV1	TRDJ1	TRDD3	many	TGTGCTCTTGGGGAACCCCACACTGGGGGCCCTCCGTACACCGATAAACTCATCTTT	CALGEPHTGGPPYTDKLIF
TRDV1	TRDJ1	TRDD3	.	TGTGCTCTTGGGGAAAAGGGTATCCCTTTATTCATACTGGGGGATGCGTACACCGATAAACTCATCTTT	CALGEKGIPLFILGDAYTDKLIF
TRDV1	TRDJ1	TRDD3	.	TGTGCTCTTGGGGAGCTACGGGGGATACTAGAGGCAGGTGGCACCGATAAACTCATCTTT	CALGELRGILEAGGTDKLIF
TRDV1	TRDJ1	.	.	TGTGCTCTTGGGGAGAAAAATAAACTCATCTTT	CALGEKNKLIF
TRDV1	TRDJ1	.	.	TGTGCTCTTGGGGAAGGCCAGTCCCCGTACCCCGATAAACTCATCTTT	CALGEGQSPYPDKLIF
TRDV1	TRDJ1	TRDD3	few	TGTGCTCTTGGGGAACTTCCTAGGGGGATAGTACTGGGGACCGGCCAGGGAGCCGATAAACTCATCTTT	CALGELPRGIVLGTGQGADKLIF
TRDV1	TRDJ2	.	.	TGTGCTCTTGGGGAAGTCCCTTCCGGGCCTTCCCTGACAGCACAACTCTTCTTT	CALGEVPSGPSLTAQLFF
TRDV1	TRDJ1	.	.	TGTGCTCTTGGGGAACTAGTCGATATCCGGCCCTTTGGAGAGTCTTTATGGACCGATAAACTCATCTTT	CALGELVDIRPFGESLWTDKLIF
TRDV1	TRDJ1	TRDD3	.	TGTGCTCTTGGGGAGGAGTATCCTTCCGTCTACTGGGGGATACAGGGCCGCACCGATAAACTCATCTTT	CALGEEYPSVYWGIQGRTDKLIF
TRDV1	TRDJ1	.	few	TGTGCTCTTGGGGAACTATATAAGGGGAACTATTACACCGATAAACTCATCTTT	CALGELYKGNYYTDKLIF
TRDV1	TRDJ1	.	medium-sized	TGTGCTCTTGACCCTTGGGCGTACACCGATAAACTCATCTTT	CALDPWAYTDKLIF
TRDV1	TRDJ1	TRDD3	few	TGTGCTCTTGGGGAACTAATCGCGATGTCGTTACTGGGGGATACATCGCCCGATAAACTCATCTTT	CALGELIAMSLLGDTSPDKLIF
TRDV1	TRDJ1	TRDD3	.	TGTGCTCTTGGGGAACCCATCGGACTACGCGATGGGGGATACACCGATAAACTCATCTTT	CALGEPIGLRDGGYTDKLIF
TRDV2	TRDJ1	TRDD3	.	TGTGCCTGTACTGGGGGATACGCTGGGTTTTTAGGCACCGATAAACTCATCTTT	CACTGGYAGFLGTDKLIF
TRDV1	TRDJ1	.	.	TGTGCTCTTGGGGACCCCCCGGGCGGCCGGTATAAACTCATCTTT	CALGDPPGGRYKLIF
TRDV1	TRDJ2	TRDD3	few	TGTGCTCTTGGATTTGCTACGTCTGGGGGATTCCCGGCTTTGACAGCACAACTCTTCTTT	CALGFATSGGFPALTAQLFF
TRDV1	TRDJ1	TRDD3	.	TGTGCTCTGGGATTCCTATACACGGGGGATAGCGATAAACTCATCTTT	CALGFLYTGDSDKLIF
TRDV1	TRDJ1	TRDD3	few	TGTGCTCTTGGGGAGAATAGGAACAAGCCCCCTAGACTGGGGGTCCCGTACACCGATAAACTCATCTTT	CALGENRNKPPRLGVPYTDKLIF
TRDV1	TRDJ1	TRDD3	.	TGTGCTCTTGGGGACCATCCTTCCTACGGTTTACTGGGGGATACTAGCGGCGATAAACTCATCTTT	CALGDHPSYGLLGDTSGDKLIF
TRDV1	TRDJ1	.	few	TGTGCTCTTGGGGAAGTTCCTACGGTACTGGGGGGTCCCCTACATCGTCCGTACACCGATAAACTCATCTTT	CALGEVPTVLGGPLHRPYTDKLIF
TRDV1	TRDJ1	.	few	TGTGCTCTTGGGAATTCTGGCGATAAACTCATCTTT	CALGNSGDKLIF
TRDV1	TRDJ1	TRDD3	.	TGTGCTCTTGGGGAAACGTCACTGGGGGTTCACACCGATAAACTCATCTTT	CALGETSLGVHTDKLIF
TRDV2	TRDJ1	TRDD3	medium-sized	TGTGCCTGTGACCCTTCCTACCGAGTGACTGGGGGATACGCGTCGTACACCGATAAACTCATCTTT	CACDPSYRVTGGYASYTDKLIF
TRDV1	TRDJ1	TRDD3	few	TGTGCTCTTGGGGAACTTTCGTCCCTTCTACTGGGGGATTGGTACACCGATAAACTCATCTTT	CALGELSSLLLGDWYTDKLIF
TRDV1	TRDJ1	TRDD3	few	TGTGCTCTTGGGGAAAATCCGACTACCTTCTGGGGGATACATCCCTTTAAACTCATCTTT	CALGENPTTFWGIHPFKLIF
TRDV1	TRDJ1	TRDD3	few	TGTGCTCTTGGGGAACTATACCTACGGGGGATACGCTCCCGTTCACAATACACCGATAAACTCATCTTT	CALGELYLRGIRSRSQYTDKLIF
TRDV1	TRDJ1	TRDD3	.	TGTGCTCTTGGGGAACTAGAGCTCCTTCCTACCTCGGGATGGTGGGGGATACGCGGTTCGTACACCGATAAACTCATCTTT	CALGELELLPTSGWWGIRGSYTDKLIF
TRDV1	TRDJ3	.	.	TGTGCTCTTGGGGACCCGGCCACCCGACAGATGTTTTTC	CALGDPATRQMFF